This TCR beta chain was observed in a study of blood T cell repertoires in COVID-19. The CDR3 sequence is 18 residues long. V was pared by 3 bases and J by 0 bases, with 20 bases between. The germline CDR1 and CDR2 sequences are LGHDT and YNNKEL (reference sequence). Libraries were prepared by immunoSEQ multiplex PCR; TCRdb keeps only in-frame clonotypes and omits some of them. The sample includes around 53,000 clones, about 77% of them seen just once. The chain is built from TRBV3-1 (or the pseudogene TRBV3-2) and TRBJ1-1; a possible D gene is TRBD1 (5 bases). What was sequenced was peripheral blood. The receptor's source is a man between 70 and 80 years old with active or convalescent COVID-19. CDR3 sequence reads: CASSQAGFRGTLNTEAFF. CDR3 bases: TGTGCCAGCAGCCAGGCCGGGTTTCGGGGGACCTTGAACACTGAAGCTTTCTTT.